The 32 T cell receptor beta chains listed next were all sequenced from one sample in a study of OX40 agonist ivuxolimab in advanced cancers. Data came from immunoSEQ multiplex PCR; TCRdb stores just in-frame clones and leaves some out. The sample has 65,000 to 90,000 clones; more than 80% are singletons. Sequenced material: CD4+ or CD8+ T cells sorted from blood, taken in a trial of the OX40 agonist ivuxolimab. The receptors here all came from an adult with an advanced solid tumor such as melanoma, head and neck, liver or kidney cancer.

A remark on this clone: One end of the junction is discordant with germline, which a read error may explain. The V gene is TRBV5-8, the J gene TRBJ2-1, with D unclear. This CDR3 region has 8 residues. Germline V gene data show CDR1 as SGHTS and CDR2 as YDEGEE. The CDR3 here is CASSLVIF. As DNA, the CDR3 is TGTGCCAGCAGCTTGGTGATCTTC.

The genes are TRBV15 and TRBJ1-1; 10 positions match TRBD1. Trimming removed 3 bases from V and 3 bases from J; junction bases left unmatched: 10. The germline V gene encodes CDR1 LNHNV and CDR2 YYDKDF (reference sequence). The CDR3 contains 17 residues. CDR3 protein: CATSRRTGGEVYTEAFF. In DNA, the CDR3 is TGTGCCACCAGCAGGAGGACAGGGGGTGAGGTGTACACTGAAGCTTTCTTT.

The V call is TRBV4-1, the J call TRBJ1-2; a weak D match, TRBD1 (5 bases). V gave up 1 base and J gave up 2 bases, with 11 bases separating them. Looked up from germline, CDR1 is MGHRA and CDR2 is YSYEKL. This CDR3 is 15 amino acids long. This CDR3 reads CASSQAEWGNYGYTF. The CDR3 nucleotides read TGCGCCAGCAGCCAAGCTGAGTGGGGGAACTATGGCTACACCTTC.

The sample holds one count of this clone. The chain uses TRBV15 and TRBJ1-4, with D unclear. This CDR3 region has 11 residues. V was cut by 1 base and J by 8 bases, with 2 bases left in between. Germline V gene lookup returns CDR1 LNHNV and CDR2 YYDKDF (reference sequence). The CDR3 DNA sequence: TGTGCCACCAGCAGAGTCGAAAAACTGTTTTTT. It encodes CATSRVEKLFF.

With respect to this clone: Other DNA sequences from this sample encode an identical CDR3 as well. The genes are TRBV29-1 and TRBJ1-1; D is ambiguous. Trimming left V 4 bases short and J 4 bases short, with 4 bases between. The CDR3 runs 10 residues. Germline V gene lookup returns CDR1 SQVTM and CDR2 ANQGSEA. The chain's CDR3 is CSVVGTEAFF. CDR3 DNA sequence: TGCAGCGTTGTCGGCACTGAAGCTTTCTTT.

The CDR3 sequence is CASSPFGGEQYF. In DNA, the CDR3 is TGTGCCAGCAGCCCCTTTGGGGGCGAGCAGTACTTC. This chain links TRBV27 with TRBJ2-7, with D possibly being TRBD1 or TRBD2 (5 bases each). V lost 6 bases and J lost 6, with 12 bases in between. This CDR3 contains 12 residues. In germline, CDR1 is MNHEY, CDR2 SMNVEV (reference sequence).

This chain uses TRBV10-3 with TRBJ1-2, with 7 bases fitting TRBD1. V gave up 0 bases and J gave up 6 bases; unmatched junction bases: 1. This CDR3 comprises 13 residues. Germline lookup yields CDR1 ENHRY and CDR2 SYGVKD. CDR3 amino acids: CAISESDRDGYTF. CDR3 DNA: TGTGCCATCAGTGAGTCCGACAGGGATGGCTACACCTTC.

This clone was seen a few times. The V call is TRBV5-1, the J call TRBJ2-7, with TRBD1 matching 7 bases. The CDR3 runs 14 residues. The V segment lost 2 bases and the J segment 5 bases; nucleotides outside the gene matches: 7. In germline, CDR1 is SGHRS, CDR2 YFSETQ. CDR3 loop: CASSFTGVTDEQYF. In nucleotides, the CDR3 is TGCGCCAGCAGCTTTACAGGGGTCACGGACGAGCAGTACTTC.

The V call is TRBV5-1, the J call TRBJ2-7; D is unresolved. Trimming removed 5 bases at V and 1 base at J, with 13 bases between. This CDR3 comprises 14 residues. Germline lookup yields CDR1 SGHRS and CDR2 YFSETQ. DNA for the CDR3: TGCGCCAGCAGACCAGGCGCCGGGTCCTACGAGCAGTACTTC. As protein: CASRPGAGSYEQYF.

The chain combines TRBV5-5 with TRBJ2-1; TRBD2 matches 7 bases. J gave up 0 bases and V 0 bases, and 15 bases lay outside the gene matches. This CDR3 has 20 residues. Germline V lookup: CDR1 SGHKS, CDR2 YYEKEE (reference sequence). CDR3 in DNA: TGTGCCAGCAGCTTGGCCGTACGAGCCATTAGCGGGCGCTCCTACAATGAGCAGTTCTTC. Translation gives CASSLAVRAISGRSYNEQFF.

The rearrangement uses TRBV4-2 and TRBJ2-1; D uncertain. CDR1 and CDR2 (germline): LGHNA, YNFKEQ. The CDR3 length is 14 residues. V shed 3 bases and J shed 5 bases, with 11 bases lying between them. CDR3 in DNA: TGTGCCAGCAGCCAGGGCCCTAGTGACAATGAGCAGTTCTTC. Residues: CASSQGPSDNEQFF.

The chain is built from TRBV6-1 and TRBJ2-7, with D perhaps matching TRBD1 or TRBD2 (5 bases each). CDR3 length equals 13 residues. Germline V gene data show CDR1 as MNHNS and CDR2 as SASEGT. V lost 0 bases, J lost 5 bases, and 8 bases lay in between. The DNA for the CDR3 is TGTGCCAGCAGTGAAGCTTGGGGGAACGAGCAGTACTTC. It is translated as CASSEAWGNEQYF.

To note about this clone: The same CDR3 can be traced to other DNA sequences in this sample. The chain joins TRBV20-1 to TRBJ2-7, with no clear D. Germline CDR1 is DFQATT and CDR2 is SNEGSKA (reference sequence). There are 10 residues in the CDR3. V was clipped by 6 bases and J by 6 bases, with 9 bases between them. The CDR3 region is CSARWGEQYF. In nucleotides, the CDR3 is TGCAGTGCCCGTTGGGGCGAGCAGTACTTC.

V usage is TRBV4-1 and J usage is TRBJ2-1, with D tentatively TRBD2 (6 bases). Germline V CDR1 and CDR2: MGHRA, YSYEKL. V was shortened by 4 bases and J by 2 bases, with 15 bases between the two germline ends. The length of the CDR3 is 16 residues. The CDR3 DNA sequence: TGCGCCAGCAGCCTGGTCACTAGCTCCCCCTACAATGAGCAGTTCTTC. Encoded protein: CASSLVTSSPYNEQFF.

The chain combines TRBV2 with TRBJ1-1; 9 bases map to TRBD1. The CDR3 totals 14 residues. Germline trimming cut 6 bases from V and 4 bases from J; bases unmatched to any gene: 6. Germline CDR1 SNHLY, CDR2 FYNNEI. The CDR3 here is CASSQGQGFTEAFF. CDR3 nucleotide sequence: TGTGCCAGCAGCCAAGGACAGGGGTTCACTGAAGCTTTCTTT.

The V and J genes are TRBV5-4 and TRBJ2-2, with D possibly being TRBD2 (5 bases). V lost 4 bases to trimming and J lost 0 bases, with 7 bases between them. Germline values: CDR1 SGHNT, CDR2 YYREEE (reference sequence). The CDR3 has 14 residues. Written as DNA, the CDR3 is TGTGCCAGCAGCCACGGGACGAACACCGGGGAGCTGTTTTTT. Protein: CASSHGTNTGELFF.

This clone appeared a single time. The chain couples TRBV9 to TRBJ2-2, with 12 bases matching TRBD2. This CDR3 is 17 amino acids long. Germline-derived CDR1 and CDR2 are SGDLS and YYNGEE. Germline trimming cut 4 bases from V and 2 bases from J; bases unmatched to any gene: 6. The CDR3 DNA reads as TGTGCCAGCAGCAAAGCGACTAGCGGGGGAAACACCGGGGAGCTGTTTTTT. This translates into CASSKATSGGNTGELFF.

The rearrangement uses TRBV4-1 and TRBJ1-6; possible D gene TRBD1, 6 bases. From germline, CDR1 is MGHRA and CDR2 YSYEKL. This CDR3 has 15 amino acids. V gave up 3 bases and J gave up 9 bases, with 15 bases separating them. The CDR3 bases are TGCGCCAGCAGCCATGAGGAGGGGGTATTTTCACCCCTCCACTTT. It is translated as CASSHEEGVFSPLHF.

The J gene is TRBJ2-3, the V gene TRBV10-1; D gene ambiguous. The V end lost 3 bases, the J end lost 1 base, and 8 bases lay between the germline ends. CDR1 WNHNN and CDR2 SYGVQD come from the germline V gene (reference sequence). The CDR3 is 14 amino acids. CDR3 DNA: TGCGCCAGCAGTGATGAGACCGGCACAGATACGCAGTATTTT. Translation: CASSDETGTDTQYF.

The genes are TRBV7-8 and TRBJ1-5, with 9 bases fitting TRBD1. J gave up 0 bases and V 6 bases, and 18 bases lay outside the gene matches. The CDR3 contains 20 residues. Germline CDR1 is SGHVS and CDR2 is FQNEAQ. CDR3 DNA: TGTGCCAGCAGACTCACAGGGGGCCGTCTAACGGGCTATAGCAATCAGCCCCAGCATTTT. Residues: CASRLTGGRLTGYSNQPQHF.

The V and J genes are TRBV30 and TRBJ1-5; D not certain. V lost 5 bases and J lost 5, with 7 bases in between. Germline V lookup: CDR1 GTSNPN, CDR2 SVGIG (reference sequence). There are 11 residues in the CDR3. The CDR3 nucleotides are TGTGCCTGGGGCTCCTATCAGCCCCAGCATTTT. This translates into CAWGSYQPQHF. The full variable domain, in which reference TRBV30 and TRBJ1-5 provide the parts outside the CDR3, is SQTIHQWPATLVQPVGSPLSLECTVEGTSNPNLYWYRQAAGRGLQLLFYSVGIGQISSEVPQNLSASRPQDRQFILSSKKLLLSDSGFYLCAWGSYQPQHFGDGTRLSIL.

The genes are TRBV7-9 and TRBJ2-7; D is possibly TRBD1 (5 bases). Germline CDR1 is SEHNR and CDR2 is FQNEAQ (reference sequence). The CDR3 has 16 amino acids. V dropped 5 bases and J dropped 1 base, with 18 bases sitting between them. In DNA form, the CDR3 reads TGTGCCAGCAGCCCACAGGACGTAGGGTCGTCCTACGAGCAGTACTTC. Protein product: CASSPQDVGSSYEQYF.

The rearrangement links TRBV5-1 to TRBJ2-3; D call uncertain. The germline gives CDR1 SGHRS, CDR2 YFSETQ. Trimming pared 1 base from V and 1 base from J, leaving 7 bases between. This CDR3 region has 14 residues. In DNA, the CDR3 is TGCGCCAGCAGCTTGACCGGGCGCACAGATACGCAGTATTTT. It is translated as CASSLTGRTDTQYF.

The chain uses TRBV27 and TRBJ1-5; perhaps TRBD1 as D (5 bases). The V gene lost 7 bases and the J gene lost 2 bases, with 15 bases spanning the gap. This CDR3 spans 15 amino acids. Looked up from germline, CDR1 is MNHEY and CDR2 is SMNVEV (reference sequence). The CDR3 nucleotides are TGTGCCAGCACCCTCACTTGGGGCGGCAATCAGCCCCAGCATTTT. Translation gives CASTLTWGGNQPQHF.

The chain is built from TRBV4-1 and TRBJ1-2; 8 nucleotides line up with TRBD1. The V and J ends lost 1 base and 0 bases, in that order; junction bases with no gene match: 13. Per germline, CDR1 MGHRA and CDR2 YSYEKL. CDR3 size: 19 residues. The CDR3 bases are TGCGCCAGCAGCCAAGCCTTCCGGGACAGGACTATCTCTAACTATGGCTACACCTTC. Its translation: CASSQAFRDRTISNYGYTF.

V is TRBV30 and J is TRBJ2-5, with D perhaps TRBD2 (5 bases). The CDR3 consists of 16 residues. V lost 2 bases and J lost 5, with 21 bases in between. The germline V gene encodes CDR1 GTSNPN and CDR2 SVGIG (reference sequence). The CDR3 bases are TGTGCCTGGAGTTCTAGAGGGTCGGAGCTCTGGGAGACCCAGTACTTC. Translation: CAWSSRGSELWETQYF.

The CDR3 DNA reads as TGTGCCAGCAGTTTAGAGGAGACGAGTGACGAGCAGTACTTC. Its protein is CASSLEETSDEQYF. The chain joins TRBV27 to TRBJ2-7; D is ambiguous. CDR3 length: 14 residues. V was clipped by 2 bases and J by 5 bases, with 13 bases between them. Germline CDR1 MNHEY, CDR2 SMNVEV (reference sequence).

CDR3 in DNA: TGTGCCAGCATCGTAAGGGGACGACGGGAGACCCAGTACTTC. Amino acids: CASIVRGRRETQYF. V gene TRBV6-1 combines with J gene TRBJ2-5, with D perhaps assigned TRBD1 or TRBD2 (5 bases each). CDR3 length: 14 residues. V was cut by 7 bases and J by 5 bases, with 17 bases left in between. Per the germline V gene, CDR1 is MNHNS and CDR2 is SASEGT.

This chain joins TRBV10-2 and TRBJ2-1; 7 bases are a match to TRBD2. The J segment lost 0 bases and the V segment lost 5 bases, leaving 7 bases of the junction unmatched. Germline V gene sequence: CDR1 WSHSY, CDR2 SAAADI. The CDR3 contains 16 residues. CDR3: CASSREAGSSYNEQFF. The CDR3 DNA reads as TGCGCCAGCAGTCGCGAAGCGGGAAGCTCCTACAATGAGCAGTTCTTC.

V is TRBV7-9 and J is TRBJ2-1; D ambiguous. Germline CDR1 and CDR2: SEHNR and FQNEAQ (reference sequence). Trimming took 5 bases from V and 0 from J, leaving 14 bases between them. The CDR3 runs 16 residues. CDR3 residues: CASSPGRQSSYNEQFF. The CDR3 bases are TGTGCCAGCAGCCCAGGACGGCAGAGCTCCTACAATGAGCAGTTCTTC.

The chain recombines TRBV18 with TRBJ1-1; no clear D. Germline values: CDR1 KGHSH, CDR2 LQKENI. Trimming stripped 4 bases from V and 4 bases from J, with 22 bases between. The CDR3 is 17 amino acids. CDR3 in amino acids: CASSRPLVGISATEAFF. Here the CDR3 DNA reads TGTGCCAGCTCACGACCCTTAGTAGGGATTTCTGCCACTGAAGCTTTCTTT.

The chain joins TRBV30 to TRBJ2-7; 10 positions match TRBD1. The V and J ends lost 1 base and 4 bases, in that order; junction bases with no gene match: 4. The germline CDR1 and CDR2 sequences are GTSNPN and SVGIG (reference sequence). CDR3 length: 14 residues. The CDR3 DNA reads as TGTGCCTGGAGTGGCGGGACAGGGGTGTACGAGCAGTACTTC. Translating gives CAWSGGTGVYEQYF.